These 23 T cell receptor beta chains originate from one sample sequenced in a study of T cell responses to AZD1222 COVID-19 vaccine. Sequenced by immunoSEQ multiplex PCR; TCRdb stores in-frame clones only, minus some. The top ten hold 1.5% to 2% of the sample, which has over 130,000 clones, almost 90% seen once. Here the sequenced sample was peripheral blood, taken 28 days after the second AZD1222 dose. The receptor source for this set is an adult who received the AZD1222 COVID-19 vaccine.

The chain recombines TRBV15 with TRBJ1-1; 8 positions match TRBD1. Unmatched junction bases numbered 3, after V lost 2 bases and J lost 4 bases. The CDR3 runs 14 residues. CDR1 and CDR2 (germline): LNHNV, YYDKDF (reference sequence). CDR3 DNA: TGTGCCACCAGCAGAAACAGGGGGTCCACTGAAGCTTTCTTT. Protein sequence: CATSRNRGSTEAFF.

J is TRBJ2-3 and V is TRBV5-1, with D perhaps assigned TRBD1 or TRBD2 (5 bases each). Trimming pared 9 bases from V and 1 base from J, leaving 9 bases between. The length of the CDR3 is 12 residues. The germline V gene has CDR1 SGHRS and CDR2 YFSETQ. The CDR3 DNA is TGCGCCACGCGAGGGGGCACAGATACGCAGTATTTT. As protein: CATRGGTDTQYF.

This clone was seen once. The gene calls are TRBV5-1 and TRBJ1-1; weak D call: TRBD1 (5 bases). CDR3 length: 12 amino acids. V was pared by 1 base and J by 4 bases, with 5 bases between. CDR1 and CDR2 from the germline V gene are SGHRS and YFSETQ. CDR3 in amino acids: CASSLQGTEAFF. CDR3 nucleotides: TGCGCCAGCAGCTTGCAGGGCACTGAAGCTTTCTTT.

This chain links TRBV14 with TRBJ2-1; D gene ambiguous. The CDR3 is made up of 15 amino acids. The germline CDR1 and CDR2 sequences are SGHDN and FVKESK. The V end was cut by 0 bases, the J end by 8 bases, with 14 bases between. CDR3 protein: CASSQDEWVADEQFF. CDR3 DNA sequence: TGTGCCAGCAGCCAAGATGAATGGGTAGCCGATGAGCAGTTCTTC.

As DNA, the CDR3 is TGTGCCAGCAGCTTGTTGACCGGGACAAGATCTAATTCACCCCTCCACTTT. Translating gives CASSLLTGTRSNSPLHF. V is TRBV5-8 and J is TRBJ1-6; TRBD1 might be the D (6 bases). Germline CDR1 reads SGHTS; CDR2 reads YDEGEE. CDR3 size: 17 residues. V shed 1 base and J shed 6 bases, with 17 bases lying between them.

The chain carries TRBV15 and TRBJ1-2; 8 bases are shared with TRBD1. CDR1 and CDR2 (germline): LNHNV, YYDKDF (reference sequence). The CDR3 runs 16 residues. Trimming removed 0 bases from V and 6 bases from J; junction bases left unmatched: 9. This chain's CDR3 is CATSREQGAQRNGYTF. In DNA, the CDR3 is TGTGCCACCAGCAGAGAGCAGGGGGCGCAAAGGAATGGCTACACCTTC. The full variable domain, completed using reference TRBV15 and TRBJ1-2, is DAMVIQNPRYQVTQFGKPVTLSCSQTLNHNVMYWYQQKSSQAPKLLFHYYDKDFNNEADTPDNFQSRRPNTSFCFLDIRSPGLGDTAMYLCATSREQGAQRNGYTFGSGTRLTVV.

J is TRBJ1-2 and V is TRBV4-3; possible D gene TRBD1, 5 bases. Trimming left V 1 base short and J 6 bases short, with 15 bases between. This CDR3 has 15 amino acids. Germline V gene data show CDR1 as LGHNA and CDR2 as YSLEER. The CDR3 DNA sequence: TGCGCCAGCAGCCAAGTCTGGGGGGGGTCCGATGGCTACACCTTC. Encoded protein: CASSQVWGGSDGYTF.

This chain joins TRBV28 and TRBJ2-7; tentatively, D is TRBD1 or TRBD2 (5 bases each). The CDR3 loop spans 18 amino acids. V shed 3 bases and J shed 3 bases, with 24 bases lying between them. Germline CDR1 is MDHEN and CDR2 is SYDVKM. In nucleotides, the CDR3 is TGTGCCAGCAGTTTCCTCCGGGACGGAAACTTGGGGTTCTACGAGCAGTACGTC. Translation: CASSFLRDGNLGFYEQYV.

The chain recombines TRBV28 with TRBJ1-4, with 10 bases lining up with TRBD1. Germline CDR1 MDHEN, CDR2 SYDVKM. Losses at the gene ends were 5 bases for V and 7 bases for J; bases not matched to a gene: 4. The CDR3 is made up of 14 amino acids. The CDR3 sequence: CASSGTGVGEKLFF. The CDR3 DNA sequence: TGTGCCAGCAGTGGGACAGGGGTGGGTGAAAAACTGTTTTTT.

This clone was seen a single time. This chain joins TRBV19 and TRBJ2-2; 8 nucleotides match TRBD2. The germline V gene encodes CDR1 LNHDA and CDR2 SQIVND (reference sequence). J gave up 7 bases and V 10 bases, and 14 bases lay outside the gene matches. The CDR3 length is 15 residues. The DNA for the CDR3 is TGTGCCACCCGGAGCGGGGGAACGGGTTACGGGGAGCTGTTTTTT. The encoded protein is CATRSGGTGYGELFF.

The J gene is TRBJ2-7, the V gene TRBV6-2 or TRBV6-3; possible D gene TRBD2, 6 bases. The V gene's germline CDR1 is MNHEY and CDR2 SVGEGT. The CDR3 consists of 17 residues. V lost 2 bases, J lost 3 bases, and 20 bases lay in between. CDR3 nucleotides: TGTGCCAGCAGTTACCCTCTTTGGGGCGGGGCGTACTACGAGCAGTACTTC. Translating gives CASSYPLWGGAYYEQYF.

The J gene is TRBJ1-5, the V gene TRBV2, with D unresolved. The V gene's germline CDR1 is SNHLY and CDR2 FYNNEI. The CDR3 totals 15 residues. V lost 5 bases to trimming and J lost 7 bases, with 18 bases between them. CDR3 nucleotide sequence: TGTGCCAGCAGTTCGGGTGCGGTCGGGAGACAGCCCCAGCATTTT. Its translation: CASSSGAVGRQPQHF. Supplemented by reference TRBV2 and TRBJ1-5, the full variable domain reads EPEVTQTPSHQVTQMGQEVILRCVPISNHLYFYWYRQILGQKVEFLVSFYNNEISEKSEIFDDQFSVERPDGSNFTLKIRSTKLEDSAMYFCASSSGAVGRQPQHFGDGTRLSIL.

V is TRBV6-4 and J is TRBJ1-1, with D unclear. Germline CDR1 reads MRHNA; CDR2 reads SNTAGT. V was cut by 4 bases and J by 4 bases, with 10 bases left in between. The CDR3 has 13 residues. The chain's CDR3 is CASSAEEGTEAFF. CDR3 nucleotide sequence: TGTGCCAGCAGTGCCGAGGAGGGCACTGAAGCTTTCTTT.

This chain uses TRBV7-3 with TRBJ2-2, with a tentative D call TRBD2 (5 bases). The CDR3 spans 14 residues. Between the trimmed V and J ends, which lost 4 bases and 0 bases, there was a span of 6 bases. The germline V gene encodes CDR1 SGHTA and CDR2 FQGTGA. This chain's CDR3 is CASSSLANTGELFF. In DNA form, the CDR3 reads TGTGCCAGCAGCTCACTAGCGAACACCGGGGAGCTGTTTTTT. The full variable domain, with the rest looked up from reference TRBV7-3 and TRBJ2-2, is GAGVSQTPSNKVTEKGKYVELRCDPISGHTALYWYRQSLGQGPEFLIYFQGTGAADDSGLPNDRFFAVRPEGSVSTLKIQRTERGDSAVYLCASSSLANTGELFFGEGSRLTVL.

V usage is TRBV2 and J usage is TRBJ2-2, with D hard to call. CDR3 length: 14 amino acids. CDR1 and CDR2 from the germline V gene are SNHLY and FYNNEI. Trimming shortened V by 5 bases and J by 7 bases, and 14 bases separated the two germline ends. The CDR3 DNA sequence: TGTGCCAGCAGTCCAGTTAGGACCAACGGGGAGCTGTTTTTT. Amino acid sequence: CASSPVRTNGELFF.

With regard to this clone: Other DNA sequences in this specimen translate into the identical CDR3. The chain couples TRBV19 to TRBJ1-1; D possibly corresponds to TRBD1 (5 bases). V was cut by 2 bases and J by 5 bases, with 9 bases left in between. Germline assignment: CDR1 LNHDA and CDR2 SQIVND (reference sequence). This CDR3 is 13 amino acids long. CDR3 nucleotides: TGTGCCAGTAGTATATCCTCAGGGACTGAAGCTTTCTTT. Amino acid sequence: CASSISSGTEAFF.

The chain joins TRBV7-9 to TRBJ1-5, with a weak D call TRBD1 (5 bases). The CDR3 loop spans 14 amino acids. Germline values: CDR1 SEHNR, CDR2 FQNEAQ (reference sequence). Deletions cut 3 bases from V and 6 bases from J, with 12 bases between. The CDR3 is CASSLGPATQPQHF. CDR3 sequence (DNA): TGTGCCAGCAGCTTGGGACCAGCGACTCAGCCCCAGCATTTT.

The chain uses TRBV7-2 and TRBJ2-7; D gene uncertain. The CDR3 totals 13 residues. V was shortened by 3 bases and J by 5 bases, with 11 bases between the two germline ends. Germline CDR1 SGHTA, CDR2 FQGNSA. The CDR3 loop reads CASSFNRANEQYF. The CDR3 DNA reads TGTGCCAGCAGCTTTAACCGGGCAAACGAGCAGTACTTC. Together with reference TRBV7-2 and TRBJ2-7, the CDR3 gives the full variable domain: GAGVSQSPSNKVTEKGKDVELRCDPISGHTALYWYRQSLGQGLEFLIYFQGNSAPDKSGLPSDRFSAERTGGSVSTLTIQRTQQEDSAVYLCASSFNRANEQYFGPGTRLTVT.

The chain employs TRBV2 and TRBJ2-6; 7 bases map to TRBD1. Trimming cost V 8 bases and J 0 bases; bases outside gene matches: 10. This CDR3 comprises 17 residues. CDR1 is SNHLY, CDR2 FYNNEI, per germline. The CDR3 DNA sequence: TGTGCCAGCTCAACGCCAAGGGACAGCTCTGGGGCCAACGTCCTGACTTTC. It translates to CASSTPRDSSGANVLTF.

This rearrangement joins TRBV10-1 to TRBJ1-5; no clear D. Germline assignment: CDR1 WNHNN and CDR2 SYGVQD (reference sequence). The V end lost 3 bases, the J end lost 0 bases, and 6 bases lay between the germline ends. The CDR3 runs 14 residues. The CDR3 here is CASSDNGSNQPQHF. As DNA, the CDR3 is TGCGCCAGCAGTGATAACGGTAGCAATCAGCCCCAGCATTTT.

The gene calls are TRBV29-1 and TRBJ2-7; 8 nucleotides agree with TRBD1. Per germline, CDR1 SQVTM and CDR2 ANQGSEA. V shed 6 bases, J shed 2 bases, and the junction held 12 bases outside the gene matches. The CDR3 covers 15 residues. The CDR3, as DNA: TGCAGCGTGGGACACTTGACAGGGGCCGCCTACGAGCAGTACTTC. Amino acid sequence: CSVGHLTGAAYEQYF.

The chain uses TRBV27 and TRBJ2-2; 11 bases align to TRBD2. This CDR3 is 16 amino acids long. The germline V gene encodes CDR1 MNHEY and CDR2 SMNVEV (reference sequence). V shed 5 bases and J 0 bases; nucleotides not matched to a gene: 2. In DNA, the CDR3 is TGTGCCAGCAGTCCTAGCGGGAGGACGAACACCGGGGAGCTGTTTTTT. Its translation is CASSPSGRTNTGELFF.

The chain employs TRBV6-2 or TRBV6-3 and TRBJ1-4; D gene uncertain. This CDR3 has 13 amino acids. V lost 4 bases and J 6 bases, leaving 9 bases between the germline ends. Germline assignment: CDR1 MNHEY and CDR2 SVGEGT. The chain's CDR3 is CASSWEAHEKLFF. The CDR3 DNA reads TGTGCCAGCAGTTGGGAGGCCCATGAAAAACTGTTTTTT.